This TCR beta chain was observed in a study of blood T cell repertoires in COVID-19. At the level of the study: Collection of acute and convalescent COVID-19 samples took place in the United States, Italy and Spain. Sample material is recorded as cDNA or gDNA derived from T cells, B-cell-depleted T cells, or PBMCs.

Under the authors' procedure: Cell counts per sample came from amplifying reference gene primers. Assay: immunoSEQ multiplex PCR; the TCRdb copy retains only in-frame clones and omits some. The DNA gave D and trimming, while V, J and clone size come from that table. This table has 85,000 to 110,000 clones, roughly 87% appearing once. The trim removed 3 bases at V and 2 bases at J, leaving 10 bases unmatched. The CDR3 has 16 amino acids. The germline gives CDR1 KGHSH, CDR2 LQKENI. This clone showed up just a few times. The chain is built from TRBV18 and TRBJ2-7, with TRBD2 identical over 7 bases. Sequenced material: peripheral blood. This receptor was obtained from a human donor in a cohort sampled during active COVID-19. The CDR3 sequence: CASSPLKSGDTYEQYF. CDR3 nucleotides: TGTGCCAGCTCACCTCTTAAAAGCGGGGATACCTACGAGCAGTACTTC.